One sample yielded the 28 T cell receptor beta chains listed below, sequenced in a study of T cells in Graves' hyperthyroidism and ophthalmopathy. What was amplified from RNA transcripts were TCR beta CDR3 regions. TCR CDR3 underwent first-round RT-PCR with the HTBI primer set. MiXCR was run by TCRdb on the multiplex PCR reads, yielding one entry per CDR3 protein. Here the sample spans more than 600,000 distinct CDR3 sequences, about 17% being singletons. Sequenced input: blood. These receptor sequences come from a man younger than 35 with Graves' hyperthyroidism.

The chain links TRBV7-9 to TRBJ1-4; TRBD1 might be the D (6 bases). The germline V gene has CDR1 SEHNR and CDR2 FQNEAQ (reference sequence). This CDR3 comprises 15 residues. Trimming stripped 7 bases from V and 5 bases from J, with 17 bases between. CDR3 residues: CASTRDTWGNEKLFF. The CDR3 region has the DNA TGTGCCAGCACCCGGGACACCTGGGGGAATGAAAAACTGTTTTTT.

Ten or more counts support this clonotype. This chain joins TRBV3-1 and TRBJ2-3; 12 nucleotides match TRBD2. V trimming: 1 base; J trimming: 2 bases; junction bases outside the gene matches: 7. This CDR3 comprises 18 residues. Germline V gives CDR1 LGHDT, CDR2 YNNKEL (reference sequence). CDR3 coding DNA: TGTGCCAGCAGCCAAGGGACTAGCGGGGCCCGAGTCACAGATACGCAGTATTTT. This encodes CASSQGTSGARVTDTQYF.

This clonotype has more than one count but fewer than ten. Sequence at one end of the junction differs from germline and may be a read error. The chain is built from TRBV5-1 and TRBJ2-7; 11 nucleotides align to TRBD2. The germline V gene has CDR1 SGHRS and CDR2 YFSETQ. This CDR3 spans 17 amino acids. The CDR3 reads CASSLVLIAGGPVEQYF. DNA for the CDR3: TGCGCCAGCAGTTTGGTACTTATAGCGGGAGGGCCGGTTGAGCAGTACTTC.

CDR3: CASSPQPGQGGTDTQYF. The DNA for the CDR3 is TGTGCCAGCTCACCCCAACCGGGACAGGGGGGCACAGATACGCAGTATTTT. The chain is built from TRBV18 and TRBJ2-3; 11 bases agree with TRBD1. The CDR3 has 17 amino acids. V lost 3 bases to trimming and J lost 1 base; unmatched junction nucleotides: 6. CDR1 KGHSH and CDR2 LQKENI come from the germline V gene. Full variable domain (outside the CDR3, taken from reference TRBV18 and TRBJ2-3): NAGVMQNPRHLVRRRGQEARLRCSPMKGHSHVYWYRQLPEEGLKFMVYLQKENIIDESGMPKERFSAEFPKEGPSILRIQQVVRGDSAAYFCASSPQPGQGGTDTQYFGPGTRLTVL.

Only a few counts were recorded for this clonotype. The CDR3 loop reads CASRTDRSPLWNTQYF. The CDR3 region has the DNA TGTGCCAGCAGGACGGACAGGTCCCCGCTATGGAATACGCAGTATTTT. The chain combines TRBV28 with TRBJ2-3; 7 nucleotides match TRBD1. The junction had 16 bases not matched to a gene; V was cut back by 6 bases and J by 7 bases. The V gene's germline CDR1 is MDHEN and CDR2 SYDVKM. The CDR3 consists of 16 residues.

V gene TRBV12-3 or TRBV12-4 combines with J gene TRBJ1-1; possibly TRBD1 for D (5 bases). The CDR3 consists of 16 residues. The V end lost 2 bases, the J end lost 4 bases, and 17 bases lay between the germline ends. The CDR3 reads CASSLSGAGEGTEAFF. The CDR3 bases are TGTGCCAGCAGTTTATCCGGGGCGGGGGAGGGCACTGAAGCTTTCTTT.

There are many counts of this clonotype. The chain carries TRBV28 and TRBJ2-6, with a weak D call TRBD1 (6 bases). Germline V gene data show CDR1 as MDHEN and CDR2 as SYDVKM. V lost 3 bases to trimming and J lost 0 bases, with 12 bases between them. The CDR3 loop spans 17 amino acids. CDR3 amino acids: CASSLTGPSSGANVLTF. CDR3 coding DNA: TGTGCCAGCAGTTTGACAGGTCCGAGCTCTGGGGCCAACGTCCTGACTTTC.

The V and J genes are TRBV6-1 and TRBJ1-2; 8 bases fit TRBD1. The CDR3 spans 17 residues. Germline V gene sequence: CDR1 MNHNS, CDR2 SASEGT. The trim removed 5 bases at V and 5 bases at J, leaving 16 bases unmatched. CDR3 residues: CASSLTGTGHSPYGYTF. CDR3 nucleotides: TGTGCCAGCAGTTTGACCGGGACAGGCCATTCCCCTTATGGCTACACCTTC.

This clonotype appeared many times. J is TRBJ2-1 and V is TRBV5-1; the D is unclear. This CDR3 has 15 residues. Germline CDR1 is SGHRS and CDR2 is YFSETQ. Trimming pared 0 bases from V and 2 bases from J, leaving 9 bases between. CDR3 in DNA: TGCGCCAGCAGCTTGGAAGGGTTCACCTACAATGAGCAGTTCTTC. Translated, it gives CASSLEGFTYNEQFF.

This clonotype has at least ten counts. This sequence joins TRBV25-1 and TRBJ1-2; 8 bases line up with TRBD1. CDR3 length equals 16 residues. The V gene end was trimmed by 4 bases and the J gene end by 7 bases; junction bases not matched to a gene: 14. Germline values: CDR1 MGHDK, CDR2 SYGVNS. Written as DNA, the CDR3 is TGTGCCAGCAGTGGACCAACCCGGGACAGGCCCTTTGGCTACACCTTC. Amino acids: CASSGPTRDRPFGYTF.

This clonotype appeared a few times. This chain links TRBV20-1 with TRBJ2-3; 10 bases agree with TRBD2. V was pared by 3 bases and J by 0 bases, with 12 bases of the junction left unmatched. This CDR3 comprises 18 residues. CDR1 is DFQATT and CDR2 is SNEGSKA in the germline V gene (reference sequence). The CDR3, as DNA: TGCAGTGCTAGCAGGTTGCCTAGCGGGAGACCCAGCACAGATACGCAGTATTTT. This sequence encodes CSASRLPSGRPSTDTQYF.

The rearrangement uses TRBV6-1 and TRBJ2-5, with D possibly TRBD2 on 5 matching bases. The V gene lost 8 bases and the J gene lost 3 bases, with 10 bases spanning the gap. CDR3 length: 12 residues. CDR1 MNHNS and CDR2 SASEGT come from the germline V gene. CDR3 loop: CASGSGEETQYF. For the CDR3, the DNA is TGTGCCAGCGGTTCCGGGGAAGAGACCCAGTACTTC.

In its sample, this clonotype was seen many times. The rearrangement joins TRBV27 to TRBJ1-1, with a tentative D call TRBD1 (6 bases). The CDR3 is 15 residues long. The V gene's germline CDR1 is MNHEY and CDR2 SMNVEV (reference sequence). V shed 4 bases and J shed 5 bases, with 17 bases lying between them. In nucleotides, the CDR3 is TGTGCCAGCAGTTCCCCCCAGACAGGCTGGACTGAAGCTTTCTTT. Translating gives CASSSPQTGWTEAFF.

This clonotype appeared many times. The rearrangement uses TRBV20-1 and TRBJ2-3; D unresolved. There are 14 residues in the CDR3. The V and J ends lost 1 base and 1 base respectively, with 9 bases between them. CDR1 and CDR2 (germline): DFQATT, SNEGSKA (reference sequence). CDR3 in amino acids: CSARVGSRTDTQYF. DNA of the CDR3: TGCAGTGCTAGAGTGGGCTCACGCACAGATACGCAGTATTTT.

This chain connects TRBV13 to TRBJ1-1; D is undetermined. V was trimmed by 3 bases and J by 8 bases, leaving 13 bases between them. CDR1 and CDR2 (germline): PRHDT, FYEKMQ (reference sequence). The CDR3 has 13 amino acids. CDR3 nucleotides: TGTGCCAGCAGCTTGACACATCTGAGGGAAGCTTTCTTT. Its translation: CASSLTHLREAFF.

This clonotype was recorded many times. The V call is TRBV30, the J call TRBJ2-1; 8 nucleotides agree with TRBD2. This CDR3 region has 13 residues. Trimming took 5 bases from V and 6 from J; bases not matched to a gene: 6. Germline assignment: CDR1 GTSNPN and CDR2 SVGIG (reference sequence). CDR3 DNA: TGTGCCTGGGGGGCGGGAGGCCCCAATGAGCAGTTCTTC. Residues: CAWGAGGPNEQFF.

This clonotype was seen ten or more times. This chain connects TRBV28 to TRBJ2-5; TRBD2 agrees at 10 bases. The CDR3 extends over 15 amino acids. V lost 7 bases and J lost 7; bases outside the gene matches: 12. CDR1 and CDR2 from the germline V gene are MDHEN and SYDVKM. CDR3 sequence reads: CASTLGLAGEGTQYF. The CDR3 nucleotides are TGTGCCAGCACCCTCGGCCTAGCGGGAGAGGGGACCCAGTACTTC.

The chain links TRBV29-1 to TRBJ1-2; a weak D match, TRBD1 (5 bases). The CDR3 is made up of 16 amino acids. Looked up from germline, CDR1 is SQVTM and CDR2 is ANQGSEA. Trimming pared 3 bases from V and 8 bases from J, leaving 25 bases between. The CDR3 spells CSVDDPRLAGSGGYTF. The CDR3 DNA reads TGCAGCGTTGACGACCCCCGATTAGCAGGGAGCGGGGGCTACACCTTC.

V gene TRBV9 combines with J gene TRBJ1-3; possibly TRBD1 for D (6 bases). The CDR3 has 15 amino acids. The germline V and J ends were trimmed by 0 bases and 5 bases, with 12 bases remaining between them. Germline lookup yields CDR1 SGDLS and CDR2 YYNGEE. The CDR3 DNA reads TGTGCCAGCAGCGTAGATAACAGGGAGAGAAACACCATATATTTT. Protein: CASSVDNRERNTIYF.

This clonotype has more than one count but fewer than ten. The V gene is TRBV20-1, the J gene TRBJ1-1, with D maybe TRBD1 (5 bases). This CDR3 comprises 13 residues. CDR1 DFQATT and CDR2 SNEGSKA come from the germline V gene (reference sequence). The V end lost 0 bases, the J end lost 7 bases, and 12 bases lay between the germline ends. The CDR3 reads CSARDLGGSEAFF. The CDR3 nucleotides are TGCAGTGCTAGAGATCTTGGGGGAAGTGAAGCTTTCTTT.

This clonotype was recorded at least ten times. The rearrangement joins TRBV29-1 to TRBJ1-6; 8 bases are shared with TRBD1. V was pared by 6 bases and J by 8 bases, with 6 bases of the junction left unmatched. The germline gives CDR1 SQVTM, CDR2 ANQGSEA. The CDR3 covers 13 residues. The CDR3 sequence is CSVRTGSDSPLHF. The CDR3 bases are TGCAGCGTCAGGACAGGGAGTGATTCACCCCTCCACTTT.

A few counts support this clonotype. V and J are TRBV9 and TRBJ1-3; D uncertain. Germline V gene sequence: CDR1 SGDLS, CDR2 YYNGEE. The length of the CDR3 is 14 residues. V was shortened by 0 bases and J by 3 bases, with 7 bases between the two germline ends. For the CDR3, the DNA is TGTGCCAGCAGCGTAGATGATAGTGGAAACACCATATATTTT. Translating gives CASSVDDSGNTIYF.

This clonotype was counted at least ten times. This chain uses TRBV20-1 with TRBJ2-7, with 8 bases lining up with TRBD2. The germline CDR1 and CDR2 sequences are DFQATT and SNEGSKA (reference sequence). The length of the CDR3 is 14 residues. Trimming cost V 3 bases and J 4 bases; bases outside gene matches: 8. CDR3 bases: TGCAGTGCTAGGAGGAATAGCGGGACTTACGAGCAGTACTTC. Translating it yields CSARRNSGTYEQYF.

Only a few counts were recorded for this clonotype. This sequence joins TRBV24-1 and TRBJ2-1; 7 bases fit TRBD2. This CDR3 region has 15 residues. Germline CDR1 reads KGHDR; CDR2 reads SFDVKD. V shed 3 bases and J 9 bases; nucleotides not matched to a gene: 10. The CDR3 nucleotides read TGTGCCACCAGTGATCCGGCTAGCGGATGGGCTGAGCAGTTCTTC. This encodes CATSDPASGWAEQFF.

The chain has TRBV30 and TRBJ2-2; no clear D gene. The CDR3 is 13 residues long. V was clipped by 5 bases and J by 6 bases, with 13 bases between them. The germline gives CDR1 GTSNPN, CDR2 SVGIG (reference sequence). The DNA of the CDR3 is TGTGCCTGGGACTTAACAGTTTCCGGGGAGCTGTTTTTT. It yields the protein CAWDLTVSGELFF. Based on the CDR3 plus reference TRBV30 and TRBJ2-2, the full variable domain is SQTIHQWPATLVQPVGSPLSLECTVEGTSNPNLYWYRQAAGRGLQLLFYSVGIGQISSEVPQNLSASRPQDRQFILSSKKLLLSDSGFYLCAWDLTVSGELFFGEGSRLTVL.

This rearrangement joins TRBV5-1 to TRBJ2-5; 15 bases match TRBD2. V shed 4 bases and J 2 bases; nucleotides not matched to a gene: 6. Germline assignment: CDR1 SGHRS and CDR2 YFSETQ. The CDR3 consists of 17 residues. CDR3 residues: CASSHGLAGGNQETQYF. The DNA for the CDR3 is TGCGCCAGCAGCCATGGACTAGCGGGGGGGAATCAAGAGACCCAGTACTTC.

A few counts support this clonotype. The rearrangement links TRBV5-6 to TRBJ1-4; 8 bases map to TRBD1. J gave up 6 bases and V 4 bases, and 8 bases lay outside the gene matches. The CDR3 is 15 residues long. Germline lookup yields CDR1 SGHDT and CDR2 YYEEEE. Here the CDR3 reads CASSGPTGDHEKLFF. CDR3 DNA: TGTGCCAGCAGCGGACCGACAGGGGACCATGAAAAACTGTTTTTT.

This clonotype was counted between two and nine times. The chain is built from TRBV15 and TRBJ1-5; possible D gene TRBD1, 6 bases. CDR3 length: 13 amino acids. Trimming took off 5 bases at V and 5 bases at J, with 10 bases between the two ends. Germline CDR1 and CDR2: LNHNV and YYDKDF (reference sequence). CDR3 loop: CATSVHRDQPQHF. Here the CDR3 DNA reads TGTGCCACCAGCGTTCACAGGGATCAGCCCCAGCATTTT.